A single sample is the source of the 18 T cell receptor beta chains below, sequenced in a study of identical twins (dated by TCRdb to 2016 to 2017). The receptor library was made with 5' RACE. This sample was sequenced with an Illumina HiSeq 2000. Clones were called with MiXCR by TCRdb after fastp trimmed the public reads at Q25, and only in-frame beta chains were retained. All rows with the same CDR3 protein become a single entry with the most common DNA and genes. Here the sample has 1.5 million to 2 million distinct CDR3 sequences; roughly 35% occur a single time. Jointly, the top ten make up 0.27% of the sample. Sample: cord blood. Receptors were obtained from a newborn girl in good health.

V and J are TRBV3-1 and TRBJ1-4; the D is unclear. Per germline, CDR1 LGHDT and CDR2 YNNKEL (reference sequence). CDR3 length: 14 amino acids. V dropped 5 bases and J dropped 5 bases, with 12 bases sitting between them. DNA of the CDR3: TGTGCCAGCAGCTACGGACCTGAGAATGAAAAACTGTTTTTT. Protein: CASSYGPENEKLFF.

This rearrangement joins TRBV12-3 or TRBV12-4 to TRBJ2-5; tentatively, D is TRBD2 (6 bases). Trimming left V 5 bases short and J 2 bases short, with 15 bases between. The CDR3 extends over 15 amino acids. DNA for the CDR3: TGTGCCAGCAGTGGGAAGGGACTGATTCAAGAGACCCAGTACTTC. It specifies CASSGKGLIQETQYF.

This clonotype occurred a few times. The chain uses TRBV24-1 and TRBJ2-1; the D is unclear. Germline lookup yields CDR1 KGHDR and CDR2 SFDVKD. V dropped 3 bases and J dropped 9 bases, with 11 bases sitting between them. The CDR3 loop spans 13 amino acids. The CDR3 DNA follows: TGTGCCACCAGTGATCTCCGGGTGGGTGAGCAGTTCTTC. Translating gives CATSDLRVGEQFF.

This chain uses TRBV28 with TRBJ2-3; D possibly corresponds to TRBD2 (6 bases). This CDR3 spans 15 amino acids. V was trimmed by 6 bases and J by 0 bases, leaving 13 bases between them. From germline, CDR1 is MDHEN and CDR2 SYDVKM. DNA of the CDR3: TGTGCCAGCAGCGTGGAGGGGCCCAGCACAGATACGCAGTATTTT. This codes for CASSVEGPSTDTQYF.

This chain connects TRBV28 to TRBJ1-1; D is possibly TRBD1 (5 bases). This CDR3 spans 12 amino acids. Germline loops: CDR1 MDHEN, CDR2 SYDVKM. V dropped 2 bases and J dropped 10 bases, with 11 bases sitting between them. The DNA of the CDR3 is TGTGCCAGCAGTTTAGGGGCGTATGGAGCTTTCTTT. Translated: CASSLGAYGAFF. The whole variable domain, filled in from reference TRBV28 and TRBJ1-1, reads DVKVTQSSRYLVKRTGEKVFLECVQDMDHENMFWYRQDPGLGLRLIYFSYDVKMKEKGDIPEGYSVSREKKERFSLILESASTNQTSMYLCASSLGAYGAFFGQGTRLTVV.

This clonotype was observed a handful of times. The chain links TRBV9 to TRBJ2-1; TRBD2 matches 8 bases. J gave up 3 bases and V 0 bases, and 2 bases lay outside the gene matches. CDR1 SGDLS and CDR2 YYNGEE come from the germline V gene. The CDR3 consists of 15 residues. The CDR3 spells CASSVVAGFYNEQFF. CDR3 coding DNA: TGTGCCAGCAGCGTAGTAGCGGGGTTCTACAATGAGCAGTTCTTC. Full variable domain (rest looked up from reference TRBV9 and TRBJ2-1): DSGVTQTPKHLITATGQRVTLRCSPRSGDLSVYWYQQSLDQGLQFLIQYYNGEERAKGNILERFSAQQFPDLHSELNLSSLELGDSALYFCASSVVAGFYNEQFFGPGTRLTVL.

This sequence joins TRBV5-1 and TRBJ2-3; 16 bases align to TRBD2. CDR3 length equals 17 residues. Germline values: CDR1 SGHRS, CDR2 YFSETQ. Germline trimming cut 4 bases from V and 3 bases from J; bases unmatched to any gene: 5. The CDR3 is CASSGGLAGGRTDTQYF. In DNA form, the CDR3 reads TGCGCCAGCAGCGGGGGACTAGCGGGAGGGAGGACAGATACGCAGTATTTT.

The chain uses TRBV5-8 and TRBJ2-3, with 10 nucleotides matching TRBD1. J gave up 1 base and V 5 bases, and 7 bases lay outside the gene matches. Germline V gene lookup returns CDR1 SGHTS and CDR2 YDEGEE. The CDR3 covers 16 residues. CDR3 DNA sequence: TGTGCCAGCAGGTCCCCCGGGACAGGGGGCACAGATACGCAGTATTTT. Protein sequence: CASRSPGTGGTDTQYF.

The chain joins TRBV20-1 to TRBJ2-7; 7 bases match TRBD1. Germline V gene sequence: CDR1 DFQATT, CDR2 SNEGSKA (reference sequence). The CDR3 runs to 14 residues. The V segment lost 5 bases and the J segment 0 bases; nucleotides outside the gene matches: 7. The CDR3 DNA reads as TGCAGTGCTGACCCGGGACAGCGCTCCTACGAGCAGTACTTC. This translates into CSADPGQRSYEQYF.

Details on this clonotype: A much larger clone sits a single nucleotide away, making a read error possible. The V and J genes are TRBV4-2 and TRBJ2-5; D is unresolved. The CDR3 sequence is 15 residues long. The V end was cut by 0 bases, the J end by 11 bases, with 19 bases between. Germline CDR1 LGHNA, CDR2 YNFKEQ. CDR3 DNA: TGTGCCAGCAGCCAAGATCAACCCGGGTACAATGAGCAGTACTTC. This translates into CASSQDQPGYNEQYF.

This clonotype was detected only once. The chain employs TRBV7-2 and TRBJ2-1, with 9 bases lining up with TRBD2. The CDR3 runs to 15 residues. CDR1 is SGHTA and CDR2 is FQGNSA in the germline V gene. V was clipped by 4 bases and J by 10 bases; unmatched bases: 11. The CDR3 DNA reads TGTGCCAGCAGCTCAGGAGCCGTTCTAGCGGGAGAGCAGTTCTTC. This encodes CASSSGAVLAGEQFF.

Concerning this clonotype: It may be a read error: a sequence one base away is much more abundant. CDR3 sequence: CASSPTGTSSYNEQYF. The DNA of the CDR3 is TGTGCCAGCAGCCCCACCGGGACTAGCTCCTACAATGAGCAGTACTTC. The rearrangement joins TRBV7-9 to TRBJ2-7, with 9 nucleotides matching TRBD2. With V trimmed by 5 bases and J by 7 bases, 15 bases remained unmatched. Per the germline V gene, CDR1 is SEHNR and CDR2 is FQNEAQ (reference sequence). The CDR3 length is 16 residues.

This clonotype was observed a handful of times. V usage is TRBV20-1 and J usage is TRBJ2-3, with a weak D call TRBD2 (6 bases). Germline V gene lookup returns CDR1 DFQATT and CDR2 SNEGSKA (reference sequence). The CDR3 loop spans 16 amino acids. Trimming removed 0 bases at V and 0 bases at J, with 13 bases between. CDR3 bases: TGCAGTGCTAGAGAGGGACTCCTATCGAGCACAGATACGCAGTATTTT. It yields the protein CSAREGLLSSTDTQYF.

CDR3 sequence: CSATSADTYSYNEQFF. As DNA, the CDR3 is TGCAGTGCTACCTCAGCGGACACCTACTCCTACAATGAGCAGTTCTTC. The chain has TRBV20-1 and TRBJ2-1; perhaps D is TRBD1 or TRBD2 (5 bases each). The CDR3 length is 16 residues. Germline CDR1 DFQATT, CDR2 SNEGSKA (reference sequence). V was clipped by 4 bases and J by 0 bases, with 16 bases between them.

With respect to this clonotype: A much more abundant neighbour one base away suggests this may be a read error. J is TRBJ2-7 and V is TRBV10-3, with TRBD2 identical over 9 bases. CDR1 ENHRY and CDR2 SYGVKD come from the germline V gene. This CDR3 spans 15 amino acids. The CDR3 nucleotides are TGTGCCAACAGTCAGGATAGCGGGGGTCCCTACGAGCAGTACTTC. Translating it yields CANSQDSGGPYEQYF.

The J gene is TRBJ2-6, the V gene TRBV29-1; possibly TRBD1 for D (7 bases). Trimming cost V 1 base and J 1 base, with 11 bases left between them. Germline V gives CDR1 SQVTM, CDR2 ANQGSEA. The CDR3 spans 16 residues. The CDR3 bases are TGCAGCGTTGAAGGGTCAGGGGGGTCTGGGGCCAACGTCCTGACTTTC. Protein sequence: CSVEGSGGSGANVLTF.

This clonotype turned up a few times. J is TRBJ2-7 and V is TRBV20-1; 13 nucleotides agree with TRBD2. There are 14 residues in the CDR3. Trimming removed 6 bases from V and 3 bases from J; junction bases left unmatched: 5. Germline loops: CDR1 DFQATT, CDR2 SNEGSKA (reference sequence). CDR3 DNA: TGCAGTGCGCCACTAGCGGGAGGGTACTACGAGCAGTACTTC. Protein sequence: CSAPLAGGYYEQYF.

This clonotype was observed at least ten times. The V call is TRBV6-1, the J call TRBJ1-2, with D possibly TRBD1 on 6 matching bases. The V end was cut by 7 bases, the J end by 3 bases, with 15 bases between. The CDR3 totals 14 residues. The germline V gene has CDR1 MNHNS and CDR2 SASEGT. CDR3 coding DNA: TGTGCCAGCACCAACCGGGGGCAGTACTATGGCTACACCTTC. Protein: CASTNRGQYYGYTF.